These 27 T cell receptor beta chains were sequenced from one sample in a study of blood T cell repertoires in COVID-19. Profiling relied on immunoSEQ multiplex PCR, and the TCRdb table lists in-frame clones only, not all of them. The sample holds fewer than 350,000 clones; approximately 90% are singletons and the top ten take around 2.8%. The source material was PBMCs or T cells enriched from blood (not recorded which). The receptors derive from a man between 35 and 55 years old who had been exposed to COVID-19.

The chain uses TRBV29-1 and TRBJ2-5; 7 nucleotides match TRBD2. This CDR3 is 14 amino acids long. Trimming removed 0 bases from V and 6 bases from J; junction bases left unmatched: 7. Germline V gene lookup returns CDR1 SQVTM and CDR2 ANQGSEA. The CDR3 DNA follows: TGCAGCGTTGAAGATGGGGGGGGGATGAAGACCCAGTACTTC. Protein: CSVEDGGGMKTQYF.

This chain links TRBV5-6 with TRBJ2-7, with a tentative D call TRBD1 (5 bases). The germline gives CDR1 SGHDT, CDR2 YYEEEE. Trimming stripped 0 bases from V and 3 bases from J, with 10 bases between. The CDR3 totals 14 residues. Here the CDR3 DNA reads TGTGCCAGCAGCTTGGGAGGACAACACTACGAGCAGTACTTC. This encodes CASSLGGQHYEQYF.

The table lists this clone with a count of one. The chain couples TRBV30 to TRBJ1-5; perhaps TRBD1 as D (5 bases). CDR1 and CDR2 from the germline V gene are GTSNPN and SVGIG (reference sequence). The ends were cut back, 2 bases at V and 6 bases at J, with 14 bases in the middle. This CDR3 contains 14 residues. CDR3 amino acids: CAWSSGGASQPQHF. CDR3 coding DNA: TGTGCCTGGAGTTCCGGCGGGGCCAGTCAGCCCCAGCATTTT.

This sequence joins TRBV4-2 and TRBJ2-7; TRBD2 agrees at 12 bases. CDR3 length equals 15 residues. The germline gives CDR1 LGHNA, CDR2 YNFKEQ. Germline trimming cut 3 bases from V and 6 bases from J; bases unmatched to any gene: 6. In DNA, the CDR3 is TGTGCCAGCAGCCAGGAGACTAGCGGGAGTAGCGAGCAGTACTTC. The encoded protein is CASSQETSGSSEQYF.

V usage is TRBV6-5 and J usage is TRBJ1-1; D may be TRBD1 (5 bases). Germline CDR1 reads MNHEY; CDR2 reads SVGAGI. The length of the CDR3 is 13 residues. Trimming shortened V by 5 bases and J by 1 base, and 8 bases separated the two germline ends. CDR3 amino acids: CASSTTGNTEAFF. The CDR3 coding sequence is TGTGCCAGCAGTACAACAGGGAACACTGAAGCTTTCTTT.

This chain uses TRBV2 with TRBJ1-1, with D unresolved. Trimming removed 5 bases from V and 4 bases from J, with 17 bases in between. The CDR3 totals 15 residues. CDR1 is SNHLY and CDR2 is FYNNEI in the germline V gene. The CDR3 DNA reads TGTGCCAGCAGTCAGGAGGGCGGTGGTTCCACTGAAGCTTTCTTT. Protein sequence: CASSQEGGGSTEAFF.

V and J are TRBV10-1 and TRBJ2-7; TRBD1 matches at 9 bases. V gave up 5 bases and J gave up 5 bases; unmatched junction bases: 10. The CDR3 runs 15 residues. The V gene's germline CDR1 is WNHNN and CDR2 SYGVQD (reference sequence). Written as DNA, the CDR3 is TGCGCCAGCAGTCCCGGGACAGGGAGCAGCGACGAGCAGTACTTC. Residues: CASSPGTGSSDEQYF.

The chain recombines TRBV7-9 with TRBJ2-1; TRBD2 agrees at 8 bases. The CDR3 runs to 16 residues. CDR1 and CDR2 (germline): SEHNR, FQNEAQ (reference sequence). V gave up 4 bases and J gave up 4 bases; unmatched junction bases: 9. DNA of the CDR3: TGTGCCAGCAGCTCATTCGGAGGCGGGAGGTACAATGAGCAGTTCTTC. It yields the protein CASSSFGGGRYNEQFF.

This chain links TRBV28 with TRBJ2-7; the D gene is possibly TRBD2 (5 bases). Trimming removed 6 bases from V and 3 bases from J, with 6 bases in between. CDR3 size: 11 residues. Germline CDR1 MDHEN, CDR2 SYDVKM. DNA for the CDR3: TGTGCCAGCAGGGGGAGCTACGAGCAGTACTTC. It yields the protein CASRGSYEQYF.

The rearrangement joins TRBV7-3 to TRBJ1-1; maybe TRBD1 (6 bases). The germline CDR1 and CDR2 sequences are SGHTA and FQGTGA. V lost 3 bases, J lost 1 base, and 6 bases lay in between. The CDR3 is made up of 13 amino acids. The CDR3 DNA reads as TGTGCCAGCAGCTTGACAGGGAACACTGAAGCTTTCTTT. It encodes CASSLTGNTEAFF.

This chain joins TRBV21-1 and TRBJ1-5. TRBV21-1 represents a pseudogene. The CDR3 sequence is 14 residues long. The CDR3 sequence: CARGRAGSNQPQHF. The DNA of the CDR3 is TGTGCCAGGGGGCGGGCGGGGAGCAATCAGCCCCAGCATTTT.

The J gene is TRBJ2-7, the V gene TRBV7-2; 9 nucleotides line up with TRBD1. CDR1 SGHTA and CDR2 FQGNSA come from the germline V gene. J lost 1 base, V lost 7 bases, and 5 bases had no gene match. This CDR3 has 14 amino acids. The CDR3 DNA is TGTGCCAGCACCCCCGGGACAGGGTCCTACGAGCAGTACTTC. This encodes CASTPGTGSYEQYF. Filled out from reference TRBV7-2 and TRBJ2-7, the complete variable domain reads GAGVSQSPSNKVTEKGKDVELRCDPISGHTALYWYRQSLGQGLEFLIYFQGNSAPDKSGLPSDRFSAERTGGSVSTLTIQRTQQEDSAVYLCASTPGTGSYEQYFGPGTRLTVT.

The chain is built from TRBV21-1 and TRBJ1-1; the D call TRBD1 from the table was never checked on the DNA. TRBV21-1 has pseudogene status. CDR3 length equals 22 residues. In DNA form, the CDR3 reads TGTGCCAGCAGCAAAAGACGTAGTCCCGGCAGGTGGAGGGGACAGGGGAACACTGAAGCTTTCTTT. Protein: CASSKRRSPGRWRGQGNTEAFF.

The chain recombines TRBV5-4 with TRBJ1-4; 9 bases agree with TRBD1. V gave up 4 bases and J gave up 6 bases; unmatched junction bases: 4. The CDR3 consists of 14 residues. The germline V gene has CDR1 SGHNT and CDR2 YYREEE (reference sequence). The CDR3 bases are TGTGCCAGCAGCCACAGGGGGCCGGATGAAAAACTGTTTTTT. This sequence encodes CASSHRGPDEKLFF.

This clone was seen a single time. V gene TRBV7-6 combines with J gene TRBJ2-7, with unresolved D. Germline V lookup: CDR1 SGHVS, CDR2 FNYEAQ. The CDR3 is made up of 15 amino acids. Between the trimmed V and J ends, which lost 5 bases and 4 bases, there was a span of 18 bases. CDR3 in amino acids: CASSQTVPPFYEQYF. The DNA for the CDR3 is TGTGCCAGCAGCCAAACAGTTCCCCCCTTTTACGAGCAGTACTTC.

The chain uses TRBV11-2 and TRBJ2-5; D is unclear. Germline V gene lookup returns CDR1 SGHAT and CDR2 FQNNGV. With 5 bases removed from V and 5 bases from J, the gap between germline ends came to 18 bases. The CDR3 sequence is 15 residues long. This CDR3 is CASSESPFSPETQYF. The CDR3 DNA reads TGTGCCAGCAGCGAAAGCCCGTTCTCGCCCGAGACCCAGTACTTC.

J is TRBJ1-1 and V is TRBV4-3; D not certain. V gave up 2 bases and J gave up 0 bases, with 22 bases separating them. This CDR3 has 19 amino acids. The germline V gene has CDR1 LGHNA and CDR2 YSLEER. Written as DNA, the CDR3 is TGCGCCAGCAGCCAAACACCCCCCCGGGAGTCCGCATTGAACACTGAAGCTTTCTTT. It encodes CASSQTPPRESALNTEAFF.

This rearrangement joins TRBV7-2 to TRBJ1-2; 8 bases are shared with TRBD1. Germline V lookup: CDR1 SGHTA, CDR2 FQGNSA. With V trimmed by 5 bases and J by 4 bases, 9 bases remained unmatched. The CDR3 contains 15 residues. The CDR3 protein is CASSPNQGAFYGYTF. CDR3 nucleotides: TGTGCCAGCAGCCCAAACCAGGGGGCTTTCTATGGCTACACCTTC.

This clone was picked up one time. This chain joins TRBV18 and TRBJ1-1; D not resolved. This CDR3 is built from 18 residues. Germline values: CDR1 KGHSH, CDR2 LQKENI. Trimming pared 2 bases from V and 1 base from J, leaving 20 bases between. The CDR3 loop reads CASSPMMPRVQRNTEAFF. For the CDR3, the DNA is TGTGCCAGCTCACCAATGATGCCGAGAGTTCAAAGGAACACTGAAGCTTTCTTT.

V gene TRBV29-1 combines with J gene TRBJ1-1; D gene ambiguous. The length of the CDR3 is 14 residues. With 3 bases removed from V and 4 bases from J, the gap between germline ends came to 15 bases. Germline loops: CDR1 SQVTM, CDR2 ANQGSEA. This CDR3 is CSVDSTPGGTEAFF. CDR3 nucleotide sequence: TGCAGCGTTGACTCAACCCCCGGCGGCACTGAAGCTTTCTTT. Filled out from reference TRBV29-1 and TRBJ1-1, the complete variable domain reads SAVISQKPSRDICQRGTSLTIQCQVDSQVTMMFWYRQQPGQSLTLIATANQGSEATYESGFVIDKFPISRPNLTFSTLTVSNMSPEDSSIYLCSVDSTPGGTEAFFGQGTRLTVV.

V is TRBV27 and J is TRBJ2-7, with 13 bases aligning to TRBD2. CDR3 length equals 16 residues. The J segment lost 6 bases and the V segment lost 0 bases, leaving 5 bases of the junction unmatched. Germline V lookup: CDR1 MNHEY, CDR2 SMNVEV (reference sequence). Here the CDR3 reads CASSLSSTSGRLEQYF. In DNA form, the CDR3 reads TGTGCCAGCAGTTTATCCTCGACTAGCGGGAGGCTCGAGCAGTACTTC.

This chain connects TRBV28 to TRBJ1-3; D gene unclear. V was trimmed by 5 bases and J by 2 bases, leaving 19 bases between them. Germline V CDR1 and CDR2: MDHEN, SYDVKM. The CDR3 spans 17 residues. The CDR3 sequence is CASSPYPAELTGNTIYF. CDR3 nucleotides: TGTGCCAGCAGTCCTTACCCGGCGGAGCTCACTGGAAACACCATATATTTT.

The chain joins TRBV5-1 to TRBJ1-2; 9 bases agree with TRBD1. V dropped 4 bases and J dropped 2; count of bases not matched to a gene: 12. In germline, CDR1 is SGHRS, CDR2 YFSETQ. The CDR3 is 17 residues long. CDR3 DNA: TGCGCCAGCAGCCCGAGGGGAGGACAGGGGACAAACTATGGCTACACCTTC. It yields the protein CASSPRGGQGTNYGYTF. Variable domain in full (rest from reference TRBV5-1 and TRBJ1-2): KAGVTQTPRYLIKTRGQQVTLSCSPISGHRSVSWYQQTPGQGLQFLFEYFSETQRNKGNFPGRFSGRQFSNSRSEMNVSTLELGDSALYLCASSPRGGQGTNYGYTFGSGTRLTVV.

This clone has only a few counts. J is TRBJ2-6 and V is TRBV19, with D possibly being TRBD1 (6 bases). Trimming left V 5 bases short and J 2 bases short, with 13 bases between. Germline CDR1 is LNHDA and CDR2 is SQIVND (reference sequence). CDR3 size: 16 residues. The DNA for the CDR3 is TGTGCCAGTAGTCCCACAGGGTTCGCTGGGGCCAACGTCCTGACTTTC. Protein sequence: CASSPTGFAGANVLTF.

The chain employs TRBV9 and TRBJ2-3; the D is unclear. Trimming cost V 4 bases and J 1 base, with 10 bases left between them. This CDR3 is 14 amino acids long. CDR1 and CDR2 from the germline V gene are SGDLS and YYNGEE. As DNA, the CDR3 is TGTGCCAGCAGCCCCCGAACAGGCACAGATACGCAGTATTTT. It is translated as CASSPRTGTDTQYF. The full variable domain, in which reference TRBV9 and TRBJ2-3 provide the parts outside the CDR3, is DSGVTQTPKHLITATGQRVTLRCSPRSGDLSVYWYQQSLDQGLQFLIQYYNGEERAKGNILERFSAQQFPDLHSELNLSSLELGDSALYFCASSPRTGTDTQYFGPGTRLTVL.

The V call is TRBV7-9, the J call TRBJ2-7, with D perhaps TRBD2 (6 bases). The CDR3 has 14 residues. Germline-derived CDR1 and CDR2 are SEHNR and FQNEAQ (reference sequence). Trimming stripped 5 bases from V and 0 bases from J, with 11 bases between. The CDR3 region is CASSAPSDSYEQYF. CDR3 sequence (DNA): TGTGCCAGCAGCGCGCCTAGCGACTCCTACGAGCAGTACTTC.

The chain links TRBV7-2 to TRBJ1-4; D not certain. The CDR3 sequence is 12 residues long. CDR1 is SGHTA and CDR2 is FQGNSA in the germline V gene. The V end was cut by 5 bases, the J end by 8 bases, with 9 bases between. The CDR3 here is CASSPGREKLFF. The CDR3 nucleotides are TGTGCCAGCAGCCCAGGAAGGGAAAAACTGTTTTTT.